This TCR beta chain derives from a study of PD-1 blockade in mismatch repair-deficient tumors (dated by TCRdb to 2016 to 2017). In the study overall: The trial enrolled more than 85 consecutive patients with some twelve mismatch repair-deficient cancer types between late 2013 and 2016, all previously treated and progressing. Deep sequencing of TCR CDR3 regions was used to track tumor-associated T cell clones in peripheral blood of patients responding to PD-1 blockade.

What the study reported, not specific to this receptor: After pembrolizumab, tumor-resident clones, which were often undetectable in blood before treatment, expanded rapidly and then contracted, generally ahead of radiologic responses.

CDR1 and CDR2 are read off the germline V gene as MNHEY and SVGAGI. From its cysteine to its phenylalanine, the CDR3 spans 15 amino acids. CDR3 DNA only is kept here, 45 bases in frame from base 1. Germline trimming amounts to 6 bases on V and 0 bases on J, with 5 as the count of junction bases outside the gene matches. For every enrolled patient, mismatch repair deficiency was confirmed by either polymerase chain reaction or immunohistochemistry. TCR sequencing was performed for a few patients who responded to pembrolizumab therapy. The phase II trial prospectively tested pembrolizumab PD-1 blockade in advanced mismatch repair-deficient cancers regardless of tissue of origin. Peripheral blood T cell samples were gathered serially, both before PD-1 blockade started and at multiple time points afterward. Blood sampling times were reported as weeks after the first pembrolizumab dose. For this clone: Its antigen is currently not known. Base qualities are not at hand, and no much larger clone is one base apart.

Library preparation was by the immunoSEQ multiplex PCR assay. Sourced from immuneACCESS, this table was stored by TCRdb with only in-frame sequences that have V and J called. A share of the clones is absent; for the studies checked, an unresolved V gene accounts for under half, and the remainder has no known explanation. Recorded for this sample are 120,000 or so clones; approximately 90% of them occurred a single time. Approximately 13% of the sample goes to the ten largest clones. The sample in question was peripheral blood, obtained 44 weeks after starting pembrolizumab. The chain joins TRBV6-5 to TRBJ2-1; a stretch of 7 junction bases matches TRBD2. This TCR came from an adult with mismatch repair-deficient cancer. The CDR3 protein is CASRPGGSSYNEQFF. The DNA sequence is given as TGTGCCAGCAGGCCAGGCGGGAGCTCCTACAATGAGCAGTTCTTC.